The entry below describes one T cell receptor beta chain. This sample is part of a study of blood T cell repertoires in COVID-19. About the research overall: The cDNA or gDNA used as material had been derived from T cells, B-cell-depleted T cells, or PBMCs.

CDR3 length: 16 amino acids. The germline V and J ends were trimmed by 0 bases and 6 bases, with 13 bases remaining between them. Germline values: CDR1 SGHNT, CDR2 YYREEE (reference sequence). During active infection, Seattle patients enrolled and were then monitored through disease. TCRdb's table, derived via immunoSEQ multiplex PCR, lists solely in-frame clones and lacks some. This table has about 420,000 clones, roughly 89% appearing once. Specimen: peripheral blood. The chain links TRBV5-4 to TRBJ1-6; tentative D call: TRBD1 (6 bases). The sequence derives from a man aged 18 to 35 with COVID-19, enrolled during active disease. DNA for the CDR3: TGTGCCAGCAGCTTGGGAGGGACAATCCTTAATTCACCCCTCCACTTT. This translates into CASSLGGTILNSPLHF.